This is a list of T cell receptor beta chains from one sample in a study of CD8 T cells in Susac syndrome. Each CDR3 protein is one row after TCRdb ran MiXCR on the immunoSEQ multiplex PCR reads. The sample includes some 130,000 distinct CDR3 sequences, around 94% of them seen just once. The material sequenced was CD4+ T cells from PBMCs. The source is a human donor with multiple sclerosis. Both conserved end residues are part of each CDR3. The order of the fields is clone size, J gene, V gene, D gene, CDR3 DNA, CDR3 protein. A D gene is named only where the DNA matches it firmly. Some rows mark clone size as missing; the rest say once, few, many or name a class of expanded clone.

.,TRBJ1-2,TRBV6-5,TRBD1,TGTGCCAGCAGTTACGGGACAGGAGCCTATGGCTACACCTTC,CASSYGTGAYGYTF
.,TRBJ2-2,TRBV30,TRBD1,TGTGCCTGGAAAAGGGGGACAGGGGGCACCGGGGAGCTGTTTTTT,CAWKRGTGGTGELFF
.,TRBJ2-7,TRBV30,.,TGTGCCTGGAGTGTACTAGGGGGCGAGCAGTACTTC,CAWSVLGGEQYF
.,TRBJ2-7,TRBV9,TRBD2,TGTGCCAGCAGCCCTGGGCGGGAGTACGCCTACGAGCAGTACTTC,CASSPGREYAYEQYF
.,TRBJ2-7,TRBV6-1,TRBD1,TGTGCCAGCAGTGAACCCAGGGGGCGTTACGAGCAGTACTTC,CASSEPRGRYEQYF
few,TRBJ2-2,TRBV5-6,.,TGTGCCAGCAGCTTGGGCCTTTCGACCGGGGAGCTGTTTTTT,CASSLGLSTGELFF
.,TRBJ1-2,TRBV3-1,.,TGTGCCAGCAGCCAGTCAGACGAGGGGAACTATGGCTACACCTTC,CASSQSDEGNYGYTF
.,TRBJ2-7,TRBV11-1,.,TGTGCCAGCAGCTTTCCAGGGGGGGGTTTGGGCGGGAGGATGAATTACGAGCAGTACTTC,CASSFPGGGLGGRMNYEQYF
.,TRBJ1-1,TRBV6-5,.,TGTGCCAGCAGTCCGATCACGAACACTGAAGCTTTCTTT,CASSPITNTEAFF
.,TRBJ1-2,TRBV5-6,TRBD1,TGTGCCAGCAACCGGGGACAGAACTATGGCTACACCTTC,CASNRGQNYGYTF
.,TRBJ2-7,TRBV30,TRBD1,TGTGCCTGGAGTCCTAAACTCGGGACAGCCAACTACGAGCAGTACTTC,CAWSPKLGTANYEQYF
.,TRBJ2-1,TRBV3-1,.,TGTGCCAGCAGCCAAGATGGCAGCCTGGTTCAGTTCTTC,CASSQDGSLVQFF
.,TRBJ1-1,TRBV18,.,TGTGCCAGCTCCTCCGCCGTTTCGGTAAACACTGAAGCTTTCTTT,CASSSAVSVNTEAFF
.,TRBJ2-1,TRBV18,.,TGTGCCAGCTCACCGGGAACCAGGTCCTACAATGAGCAGTTCTTC,CASSPGTRSYNEQFF
few,TRBJ2-7,TRBV12-3/TRBV12-4,.,TGTGCCAGCAGTACGGCCTCAACAGTCAACGAGCAGTACTTC,CASSTASTVNEQYF
.,TRBJ2-2,TRBV25-1,.,TGTGCCAGCAGTGAATATGGGACAACCTACACCGGGGAGCTGTTTTTT,CASSEYGTTYTGELFF
few,TRBJ2-7,TRBV7-2,.,TGTGCCAGCAGCTTGGACACCTACGAGCAGTACTTC,CASSLDTYEQYF
.,TRBJ2-7,TRBV6-5,.,TGTGCCAGCACCCGGCCGGCCTCCTACGAGCAGTACTTC,CASTRPASYEQYF
once,TRBJ2-5,TRBV20-1,.,TGCAGTGCTCCTCAGCAGCAAGAGACCCAGTACTTC,CSAPQQQETQYF
.,TRBJ1-1,TRBV5-1,.,TGCGCCAGCAGCTTGGCCTCGGGCCGACGGCTAGAAGCTTTCTTT,CASSLASGRRLEAFF
.,TRBJ2-6,TRBV27,.,TGTGCCAGCAGTTCCGGGGTTAGTGCGAACGTCCTGACTTTC,CASSSGVSANVLTF
.,TRBJ1-1,TRBV4-2,.,TGTGCCAGCAGCCGGCCGGGACAGAACACTGAAGCTTTCTTT,CASSRPGQNTEAFF
once,TRBJ2-1,TRBV2,.,TGTGCCAGCAGTGAGAGGAGGCTGTTTGATGAGCAGTTCTTC,CASSERRLFDEQFF
.,TRBJ1-2,TRBV3-1,.,TGTGCCAGCAGCCAAGACCCCTATGGCTACACCTTC,CASSQDPYGYTF
.,TRBJ2-3,TRBV20-1,.,TGCAGTGCTAGAGCGTCACTAGCCCGGGGCACAGATACGCAGTATTTT,CSARASLARGTDTQYF
.,TRBJ2-1,TRBV4-3,.,TGCGCCAGCAGCCGAACGGGGGTGTACAATGAGCAGTTCTTC,CASSRTGVYNEQFF
.,TRBJ2-7,TRBV30,.,TGTGCCTGGAGTCCGGTGGGATATGGACAGAGTCACGAGCAGTACTTC,CAWSPVGYGQSHEQYF
.,TRBJ1-1,TRBV5-1,TRBD1,TGCGCCAGCATTCAGGGGGCCGGTACCACTGAAGCTTTCTTT,CASIQGAGTTEAFF
.,TRBJ1-1,TRBV2,.,TGTGCCAGCAGTGACGGTCAGGCGAACACTGAAGCTTTCTTT,CASSDGQANTEAFF
.,TRBJ1-2,TRBV6-2/TRBV6-3,.,TGTGCCAGCAGTTACTCCATCCTTCTTCCTAACTATGGCTACACCTTC,CASSYSILLPNYGYTF
.,TRBJ1-2,TRBV29-1,TRBD1,TGCAGCGCCGTGGGGGGGCAGGGGGTTAAAGGCTACACCTTC,CSAVGGQGVKGYTF
.,TRBJ2-2,TRBV25-1,.,TGTGCCAGCAGTACCCTTACGAACACCGGGGAGCTGTTTTTT,CASSTLTNTGELFF
.,TRBJ1-2,TRBV28,.,TGTGCCAGCAGTACCCAGGGTGGTGGTGGCTACACCTTC,CASSTQGGGGYTF
.,TRBJ2-7,TRBV5-1,.,TGCGCCAGCAGCTTGGACAGTCGGGCGGTGGGTTCCTACGAGCAGTACTTC,CASSLDSRAVGSYEQYF
.,TRBJ2-4,TRBV11-2,.,TGTGCCAGCAGCTCCGGAGGTGACATTCAGTACTTC,CASSSGGDIQYF
.,TRBJ1-5,TRBV28,.,TGTGCCAGCAGTTTAGGGCGACGGTACTATCAGCCCCAGCATTTT,CASSLGRRYYQPQHF
.,TRBJ2-3,TRBV7-2,TRBD1,TGTGCCAGCAGCCCCGACAGGGGAATTACAGATACGCAGTATTTT,CASSPDRGITDTQYF
.,TRBJ2-5,TRBV7-9,.,TGTGCCAGCAGCTCCCGACAGGAACAAGAGACCCAGTACTTC,CASSSRQEQETQYF
.,TRBJ1-1,TRBV25-1,.,TGTGCCAGCAGTGAACAGGCCTGGACTGAAGCTTTCTTT,CASSEQAWTEAFF
.,TRBJ2-3,TRBV7-7,TRBD1,TGTGCCAGCAGCTTAGGACAGGGGAGAGATACGCAGTATTTT,CASSLGQGRDTQYF
.,TRBJ2-1,TRBV6-6,.,TGTGCCACCACGGGGTACAATGAGCAGTTCTTC,CATTGYNEQFF
once,TRBJ2-7,TRBV13,.,TGTGCCAGCAGCACAGGGAAAGAGCAGTACTTC,CASSTGKEQYF
.,TRBJ1-4,TRBV3-1,.,TGTGCCAGCAGCCAAGGTCCAGGGGCCGCAACTAATGAAAAACTGTTTTTT,CASSQGPGAATNEKLFF
.,TRBJ1-2,TRBV25-1,.,TGTGCCAGCAGTATCCGCTGGGGGGAAAAGTACACCTTC,CASSIRWGEKYTF
.,TRBJ1-5,TRBV19,.,TGTGCCAGTAAGGGAGGTCCCAGCAATCAGCCCCAGCATTTT,CASKGGPSNQPQHF